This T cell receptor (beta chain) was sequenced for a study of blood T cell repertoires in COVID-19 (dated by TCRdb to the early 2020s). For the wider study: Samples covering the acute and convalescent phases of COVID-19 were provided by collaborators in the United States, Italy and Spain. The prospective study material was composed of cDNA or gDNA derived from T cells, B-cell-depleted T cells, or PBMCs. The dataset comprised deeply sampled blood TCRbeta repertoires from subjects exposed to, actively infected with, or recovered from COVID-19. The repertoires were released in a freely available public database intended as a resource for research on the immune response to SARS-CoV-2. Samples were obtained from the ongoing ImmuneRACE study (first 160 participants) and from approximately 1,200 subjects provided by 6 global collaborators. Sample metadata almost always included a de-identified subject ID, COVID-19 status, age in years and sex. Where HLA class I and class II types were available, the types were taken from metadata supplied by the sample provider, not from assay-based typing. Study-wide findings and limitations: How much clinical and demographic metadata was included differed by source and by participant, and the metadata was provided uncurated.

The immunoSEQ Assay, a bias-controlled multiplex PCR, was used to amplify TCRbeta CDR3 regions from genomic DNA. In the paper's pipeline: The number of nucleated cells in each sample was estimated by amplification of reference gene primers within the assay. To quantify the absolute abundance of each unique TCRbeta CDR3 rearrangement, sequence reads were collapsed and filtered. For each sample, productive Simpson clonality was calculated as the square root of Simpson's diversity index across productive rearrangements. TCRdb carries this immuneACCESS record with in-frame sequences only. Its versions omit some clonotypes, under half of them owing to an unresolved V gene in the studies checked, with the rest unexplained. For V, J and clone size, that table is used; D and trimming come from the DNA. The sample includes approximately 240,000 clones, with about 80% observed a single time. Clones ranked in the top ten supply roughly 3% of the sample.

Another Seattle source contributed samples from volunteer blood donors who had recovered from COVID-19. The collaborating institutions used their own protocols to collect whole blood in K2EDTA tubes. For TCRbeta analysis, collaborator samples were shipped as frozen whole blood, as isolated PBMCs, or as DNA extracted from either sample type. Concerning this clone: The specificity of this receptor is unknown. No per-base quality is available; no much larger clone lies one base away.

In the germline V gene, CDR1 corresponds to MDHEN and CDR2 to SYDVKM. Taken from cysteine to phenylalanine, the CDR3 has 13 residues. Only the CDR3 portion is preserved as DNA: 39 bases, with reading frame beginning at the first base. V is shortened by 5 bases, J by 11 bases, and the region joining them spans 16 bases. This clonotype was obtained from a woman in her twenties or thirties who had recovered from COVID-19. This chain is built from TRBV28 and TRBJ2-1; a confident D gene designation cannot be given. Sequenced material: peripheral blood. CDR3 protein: CASSKTLTLQQFF. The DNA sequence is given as TGTGCCAGCAGTAAAACCCTTACTCTCCAGCAGTTCTTC.